This T cell receptor (beta chain) was sequenced during a study of blood T cell repertoires in COVID-19. Study-level background: Acute and convalescent COVID-19 samples came from the United States, Italy and Spain. The analysed material was cDNA or gDNA that came from T cells, B-cell-depleted T cells, or PBMCs.

The V gene's germline CDR1 is MNHNY and CDR2 SVGAGI (reference sequence). Trimming cost V 7 bases and J 2 bases; bases outside gene matches: 11. The CDR3 contains 16 residues. Per the original data handling: Estimates of nucleated cell counts were drawn from the amplification of reference gene primers. Data came from immunoSEQ multiplex PCR; TCRdb stores just in-frame clones and leaves some out. V and J calls and clone size are as listed in that table; D and trimming were resolved from the DNA. The sample carries 160,000 or so clones, roughly nine tenths recorded once. Input material: peripheral blood. The clonotype was recovered from a woman in her seventies with acute or convalescent COVID-19. The chain has TRBV6-6 and TRBJ1-5; 7 bases map to TRBD1. This chain's CDR3 is CASTLGYQGGNQPQHF. The CDR3, as DNA: TGTGCCAGCACCCTAGGGTACCAGGGGGGCAATCAGCCCCAGCATTTT.